This note documents a single T cell receptor beta chain sequence. The data stem from a study of blood T cell repertoires in COVID-19. Overall study: There were acute and convalescent COVID-19 samples, and they came from the United States, Italy and Spain.

The method was immunoSEQ multiplex PCR; TCRdb's version includes in-frame clones alone and lacks a portion of them. The sample records 310,000 or so clones, around 83% being singletons. The germline V and J ends were trimmed by 2 bases and 9 bases, with 11 bases remaining between them. There are 13 residues in the CDR3. The germline gives CDR1 SGHAT, CDR2 FQNNGV. Material for sequencing was peripheral blood. This chain uses TRBV11-2 with TRBJ2-1; maybe TRBD2 (5 bases). The clonotype was recovered from a woman aged 50 to 60 with acute or convalescent COVID-19. DNA of the CDR3: TGTGCCAGCAGCTTAACAAGAGAGGGTGAGCAGTTCTTC. Translation: CASSLTREGEQFF.